This is a list of T cell receptor beta chains from one sample in a study of early T cells in non-severe SARS-CoV-2 infection. MiXCR, run by TCRdb on the 5' RACE reads, gives a single entry per CDR3 protein. Among some 81,000 distinct CDR3 sequences listed, about 15% were seen once. Sequenced sample: whole blood. The origin of the receptors is an adult who was a healthcare worker with PCR-confirmed SARS-CoV-2 infection or an uninfected control (not recorded which). Each CDR3 is given without its conserved first and last residue. Fields, in order: CDR3 protein, clone size, J gene, V gene. Clone size, where shown, is once, few, many, or a class for clones that have expanded.

ASRQTSGGRFWF | - | TRBJ2-1 | TRBV6-5
ASSLERGEGTGELF | many | TRBJ2-2 | TRBV12-3/TRBV12-4
ASSFRDRDNSPLH | few | TRBJ1-6 | TRBV11-3
ASSPPGTGGEAF | few | TRBJ1-1 | TRBV7-2
ASSLGTGLRYEQY | few | TRBJ2-7 | TRBV12-3/TRBV12-4
SAPDRRGEQY | - | TRBJ2-7 | TRBV20-1
ASSSRTFRDNEQF | few | TRBJ2-1 | TRBV5-1
ASGWVDEQF | many | TRBJ2-1 | TRBV13
ATSDLPGRDTPYEQY | few | TRBJ2-7 | TRBV24-1
ASSGQGAYEQY | - | TRBJ2-7 | TRBV10-1
ASSPSDRAAFTEAF | - | TRBJ1-1 | TRBV11-1
ASSFSGHSSGANVLT | - | TRBJ2-6 | TRBV13
ASSLAKRAGTDTQY | - | TRBJ2-3 | TRBV11-2
AISVGGYEQY | - | TRBJ2-7 | TRBV10-3
ASSLGGTGNEKLF | - | TRBJ1-4 | TRBV7-9
ASSSRQLSAYNEQF | - | TRBJ2-1 | TRBV7-2
VSRQGEETQY | - | TRBJ2-5 | TRBV25-1
ASSPRLVGEQF | - | TRBJ2-1 | TRBV14
ASSSPGSNTEAF | few | TRBJ1-1 | TRBV12-3/TRBV12-4
SAREGTDTQY | few | TRBJ2-3 | TRBV20-1
ASDRGGEQY | - | TRBJ2-7 | TRBV19
ASSYGTTQETQY | - | TRBJ2-5 | TRBV6-6
ASSFSPGLAGRETQY | - | TRBJ2-5 | TRBV28
ASSLIGELF | - | TRBJ2-2 | TRBV11-2
ASSQVVVAEAF | few | TRBJ1-1 | TRBV14
ASSLSGGPLTDTQY | - | TRBJ2-3 | TRBV27
ASSLAVHTSGQPQH | - | TRBJ1-5 | TRBV7-2
AIYRANYGYT | - | TRBJ1-2 | TRBV10-3
ASSSTPTGLNTEAF | - | TRBJ1-1 | TRBV5-1
ASSSVGTSTNEQF | few | TRBJ2-1 | TRBV5-1
ASSLEGGTYEQY | - | TRBJ2-7 | TRBV5-1
ASSLTSGGLVEQY | few | TRBJ2-7 | TRBV12-3/TRBV12-4